The 13 T cell receptor beta chains reported below all come from one sample, sequenced in a study of shared clonotypes between healthy human individuals. Generated by immunoSEQ multiplex PCR, the TCRdb table keeps only in-frame clones and is missing some. The data hold about 2.1 million clones, with about 93% observed a single time. Positive CCR7 selection of CD45RO-negative cells yielded the naive CD8 cells, and terminally differentiated effector memory CD45RA+ cells were excluded. The sequenced material came from naive CD8+ T cells from PBMCs. The receptors stem from a young man in good health. Some clones in this sample may be carry-over from other donors' samples.

This clone was counted only a few times. The CDR3 DNA reads as TGTGCCTGGAGTGTAACTTTATGGAACACTGAAGCTTTCTTT. It encodes CAWSVTLWNTEAFF. The chain carries TRBV30 and TRBJ1-1, with unresolved D. The V gene lost 0 bases and the J gene lost 1 base, with 9 bases spanning the gap. The CDR3 sequence is 14 residues long. Germline CDR1 and CDR2: GTSNPN and SVGIG (reference sequence).

The chain is built from TRBV6-5 and TRBJ2-2, with D maybe TRBD2 (5 bases). Germline CDR1 reads MNHEY; CDR2 reads SVGAGI. The CDR3 has 16 residues. The V end lost 0 bases, the J end lost 1 base, and 9 bases lay between the germline ends. The CDR3 is CASSYSGVGNTGELFF. For the CDR3, the DNA is TGTGCCAGCAGTTACTCGGGAGTAGGGAACACCGGGGAGCTGTTTTTT.

Note on this clone: Different DNA sequences within this sample yield the same CDR3. The chain couples TRBV27 to TRBJ2-1; 10 nucleotides line up with TRBD2. This CDR3 contains 16 residues. Germline V gene sequence: CDR1 MNHEY, CDR2 SMNVEV (reference sequence). Trimming at V came to 4 bases and at J to 4 bases, leaving 7 bases not matched to a gene. CDR3 DNA sequence: TGTGCCAGCAGTTCACGGACTAGCGGCTTGTACAATGAGCAGTTCTTC. Its protein product is CASSSRTSGLYNEQFF.

Here the CDR3 reads CASSSERGGRNGYTF. As DNA, the CDR3 is TGTGCCAGCAGCTCCGAGCGGGGGGGGAGGAATGGCTACACCTTC. The chain couples TRBV7-8 to TRBJ1-2, with a weak D call TRBD1 (5 bases). The CDR3 spans 15 residues. Between the trimmed V and J ends, which lost 4 bases and 6 bases, there was a span of 18 bases. Germline CDR1 SGHVS, CDR2 FQNEAQ. The whole variable domain, filled in from reference TRBV7-8 and TRBJ1-2, reads GAGVSQSPRYKVAKRGQDVALRCDPISGHVSLFWYQQALGQGPEFLTYFQNEAQLDKSGLPSDRFFAERPEGSVSTLKIQRTQQEDSAVYLCASSSERGGRNGYTFGSGTRLTVV.

The J gene is TRBJ1-1, the V gene TRBV10-3; 7 bases are shared with TRBD1. The CDR3 is 12 amino acids. The V and J ends lost 8 bases and 7 bases, in that order; junction bases with no gene match: 7. The germline CDR1 and CDR2 sequences are ENHRY and SYGVKD. The CDR3 bases are TGTGCCATCCGCAGGGGGGCACTTGAAGCTTTCTTT. This sequence encodes CAIRRGALEAFF.

This chain joins TRBV9 and TRBJ2-2, with a weak D call TRBD1 (5 bases). The CDR3 runs to 14 residues. V shed 4 bases and J shed 5 bases, with 12 bases lying between them. Germline CDR1 is SGDLS and CDR2 is YYNGEE. In DNA, the CDR3 is TGTGCCAGCAGCTCCCCCCAGGGAACCGGGGAGCTGTTTTTT. Its translation: CASSSPQGTGELFF. The complete variable domain, with remaining parts taken from reference TRBV9 and TRBJ2-2, reads DSGVTQTPKHLITATGQRVTLRCSPRSGDLSVYWYQQSLDQGLQFLIQYYNGEERAKGNILERFSAQQFPDLHSELNLSSLELGDSALYFCASSSPQGTGELFFGEGSRLTVL.

The chain's CDR3 is CASSLGGGGRANLEQFF. The CDR3 nucleotides read TGTGCCAGCAGCCTTGGGGGTGGCGGGAGGGCCAATCTTGAGCAGTTCTTC. The chain joins TRBV27 to TRBJ2-1; 9 bases line up with TRBD2. V was pared by 6 bases and J by 9 bases, with 18 bases of the junction left unmatched. The CDR3 runs to 17 residues. CDR1 is MNHEY, CDR2 SMNVEV, per germline (reference sequence).

The rearrangement links TRBV7-2 to TRBJ2-2; a possible D gene is TRBD2 (6 bases). This CDR3 has 15 residues. The germline CDR1 and CDR2 sequences are SGHTA and FQGNSA. V was cut by 2 bases and J by 5 bases, with 12 bases left in between. CDR3 coding DNA: TGTGCCAGCAGCTTACCGGGAGAGGGAACCGGGGAGCTGTTTTTT. This gives the protein CASSLPGEGTGELFF.

The genes are TRBV7-9 and TRBJ2-1, with D possibly being TRBD2 (6 bases). V was cut by 8 bases and J by 8 bases, with 19 bases left in between. This CDR3 contains 14 residues. The germline V gene has CDR1 SEHNR and CDR2 FQNEAQ (reference sequence). The CDR3 region has the DNA TGTGCCAGCTATCGGCTAGCGAGTCTCGATGAGCAGTTCTTC. Protein product: CASYRLASLDEQFF.

CDR3 amino acids: CAWSSSGGLPDQETQYF. The CDR3 DNA reads as TGTGCCTGGAGTTCCTCAGGGGGCCTACCCGACCAAGAGACCCAGTACTTC. The rearrangement links TRBV30 to TRBJ2-5; 8 bases map to TRBD1. Trimming took 2 bases from V and 0 from J; bases not matched to a gene: 11. Germline assignment: CDR1 GTSNPN and CDR2 SVGIG (reference sequence). The CDR3 covers 17 residues.

The CDR3 DNA sequence: TGCAGCGTGGAAACAGGGGGCGGCGGGGAGCTGTTTTTT. It is translated as CSVETGGGGELFF. This chain connects TRBV29-1 to TRBJ2-2, with TRBD1 matching 9 bases. The CDR3 length is 13 residues. After removal of 6 bases from V and 7 bases from J, the junction contained 6 bases not matched to a gene. Germline CDR1 SQVTM, CDR2 ANQGSEA.

The chain couples TRBV4-1 to TRBJ1-1; tentative D call: TRBD1 (6 bases). Looked up from germline, CDR1 is MGHRA and CDR2 is YSYEKL. V lost 4 bases, J lost 5 bases, and 23 bases lay in between. CDR3 length equals 17 residues. The chain's CDR3 is CASSRLTITGKGTEAFF. CDR3 bases: TGCGCCAGCAGCCGGTTAACAATCACAGGGAAGGGGACTGAAGCTTTCTTT.

The rearrangement links TRBV5-4 to TRBJ2-2, with D tentatively TRBD1 or TRBD2 (5 bases each). This CDR3 contains 16 residues. The germline gives CDR1 SGHNT, CDR2 YYREEE (reference sequence). Trimming took 7 bases from V and 1 from J, leaving 17 bases between them. The CDR3 bases are TGTGCCAGCGGGGGACCCGGGACGGTGAACACCGGGGAGCTGTTTTTT. Translated: CASGGPGTVNTGELFF.